The subject of this entry is one T cell receptor beta chain. The data derive from a study of blood T cell repertoires in COVID-19. Study-level background: T cells, B-cell-depleted T cells, or PBMCs provided the cDNA or gDNA that served as material.

CDR1 and CDR2 (germline): SNHLY, FYNNEI. Trimming stripped 6 bases from V and 9 bases from J, with 11 bases between. The length of the CDR3 is 11 residues. TCRdb's table, derived via immunoSEQ multiplex PCR, lists solely in-frame clones and lacks some. Of 100,000 to 110,000 clones listed, about 82% were seen once; the top ten hold about an eighth. Sequenced input: peripheral blood. This TCR derives from a man in his fifties or sixties with active or convalescent COVID-19. V is TRBV2 and J is TRBJ1-1; D is uncertain. In DNA form, the CDR3 reads TGTGCCAGCAGGCCCCAGTCCCAAGCTTTCTTT. This gives the protein CASRPQSQAFF.